The 11 T cell receptor delta chains presented below share a single source sample, sequenced in a study of Vγ9Vδ2 T cells in congenital toxoplasmosis (TCRdb year 2021). The sequencer was an Illumina MiSeq. Template-switch reverse transcription with SuperScript II was used to generate cDNA, with TRGC- and TRDC-specific primers combined in a single tube. The TRGC primer was designed so that it would bind both of the constant genes TRGC1 and TRGC2. Public reads were reanalyzed in TCRdb with CATT, and rows carrying the same DNA were merged afterwards. A total of about 890 delta-chain clones appear in this sample, about 25% of them only once. The top ten clonotypes cover about 27% of the sample. Material for sequencing was gamma-delta T cells from blood. These receptor sequences come from a child under 10 years old born to a mother with Toxoplasma gondii infection during pregnancy, either congenitally infected or uninfected (not recorded which).

Regarding this clone: Given a far larger clone just one base away, this is likely a sequencing read error. The chain uses TRDV2 and TRDJ1; possible D gene TRDD3, 6 bases. No J gene was available from TCRdb, and it was assigned here by a germline match of the DNA. The CDR3 totals 18 residues. V shed 0 bases and J shed 0 bases, with 19 bases lying between them. Germline V lookup: CDR1 GEAIGNYY, CDR2 EKD. The CDR3 is CACDTVRGSQDDTDKLIF. DNA of the CDR3: TGTGCCTGTGACACCGTACGGGGGAGTCAAGACGACACCGATAAACTCATCTTT.

There are a few counts of this clone. A far larger clone is off by one base, so a read error is likely. This chain links TRAV29/DV5 with TRDJ1, with 7 bases matching TRDD3. TCRdb does not report a J gene; here it was assigned by matching the DNA to germline references. Germline assignment: CDR1 NSMFDY and CDR2 ISSIKDK. The CDR3 loop spans 15 amino acids. J was trimmed by 3 bases and V by 1 base; bases with no gene match: 9. The CDR3 loop reads CAASRWGYYSDKLIF. The CDR3 DNA sequence: TGTGCAGCAAGCCGCTGGGGGTACTACTCCGATAAACTCATCTTT.

In the case of this clone: This is likely an artifact of a read error, given a far larger clone one base away. The chain joins TRDV2 to TRDJ1; 10 bases map to TRDD3. In germline, CDR1 is GEAIGNYY, CDR2 EKD. The V segment lost 0 bases and the J segment 0 bases; nucleotides outside the gene matches: 18. The length of the CDR3 is 21 residues. As DNA, the CDR3 is TGTGCCTGTGACACCCTGAAGGCTTATACCTTGGGGGATACAGACACCGATAAACTCATCTTT. This codes for CACDTLKAYTLGDTDTDKLIF.

This clone was counted a single time. A read error is likely here: a far larger clone is one base away. The chain has TRDV1 and TRDJ1, with 7 bases matching TRDD3. TCRdb records no J gene; here it was assigned by comparing the DNA to germline. CDR3 length: 21 amino acids. Germline values: CDR1 TSWWSYY, CDR2 QGS. The CDR3 reads CAHGELEAFFPLLGYTDKLIF. DNA of the CDR3: TGTGCTCATGGGGAACTAGAGGCCTTCTTTCCCTTACTGGGGTACACCGATAAACTCATCTTT.

This clone was counted between two and nine times. A far larger clone is only one base removed, so a read error is likely. The chain has TRDV1 and TRDJ1; 9 nucleotides line up with TRDD2. The J segment lost 1 base and the V segment lost 5 bases, leaving 14 bases of the junction unmatched. The length of the CDR3 is 18 residues. The germline V gene has CDR1 TSWWSYY and CDR2 QGS. The DNA of the CDR3 is TGTGCTCTTGGGATTACACCTTCCTACGAGATGCTCACCGATAAACTCATCTTT. Its protein is CALGITPSYEMLTDKLIF.

Turning to this clone: Given a much more abundant clone one base away, this may be a read error. This chain connects TRDV3 to TRDJ1, with 11 bases fitting TRDD3. The CDR3 sequence is 25 residues long. The V gene's germline CDR1 is TVYSNPD and CDR2 GDNSRS (reference sequence). The CDR3 protein is CAFNPRWGILVEGAMGKMYTDKLTF. The CDR3 DNA is TGTGCCTTTAATCCACGCTGGGGGATACTCGTCGAAGGCGCGATGGGGAAGATGTACACCGATAAACTCACCTTT.

The count of this clone is one. V usage is TRDV1 and J usage is TRDJ1, with 10 nucleotides matching TRDD3. The J gene comes from matching the DNA to germline here; TCRdb lacks it. CDR3 length: 23 amino acids. The junction had 26 bases not matched to a gene; V was cut back by 4 bases and J by 0 bases. Germline assignment: CDR1 TSWWSYY and CDR2 QGS. CDR3 sequence: CALGVASSSPPYWGMVYTDKLIF. CDR3 nucleotide sequence: TGTGCTCTTGGGGTAGCGTCTTCTTCTCCCCCGTACTGGGGGATGGTGTACACCGATAAACTCATCTTT.

Turning to this clone: This may come from a read error, since a much larger clone is one base off. The chain uses TRDV2 and TRDJ1, with 8 bases that match TRDD3. CDR1 and CDR2 (germline): GEAIGNYY, EKD. This CDR3 contains 15 residues. The CDR3 loop reads CASDTIGGFGDKLIF. The CDR3 DNA sequence: TGTGCCAGTGACACGATTGGGGGATTTGGCGATAAACTCATCTTT.

Notes on this clone: A far bigger clonotype differs at one base, so this is likely a read error. The sample carries other DNA sequences with the same CDR3. This chain connects TRDV2 to TRDJ3; 11 bases align to TRDD3. The J gene comes from matching the DNA to germline here; TCRdb lacks it. The V gene's germline CDR1 is GEAIGNYY and CDR2 EKD. The CDR3 totals 18 residues. The trim removed 0 bases at V and 4 bases at J, leaving 4 bases unmatched. The CDR3 coding sequence is TGTGCCTGTGACACCGCTGGGGGATACTCATGGGACACCCGACAGATGTTTTTC. The encoded protein is CACDTAGGYSWDTRQMFF.

This clone is termed large. At the DNA level, this CDR3 is encoded by other sequences in the same sample as well. The chain carries TRAV29/DV5 and TRDJ1, with TRDD3 matching 13 bases. V shed 4 bases and J 0 bases; nucleotides not matched to a gene: 24. The CDR3 sequence is 22 residues long. CDR1 NSMFDY and CDR2 ISSIKDK come from the germline V gene. This CDR3 reads CAARNGTGGYAVGAEYTDKLIF. CDR3 bases: TGTGCAGCACGAAATGGTACTGGGGGATACGCGGTGGGGGCCGAGTACACCGATAAACTCATCTTT.

A few counts support this clone. The chain uses TRDV2 and TRDJ2; 8 positions agree with TRDD3. The V segment lost 1 base and the J segment 1 base; nucleotides outside the gene matches: 1. This CDR3 has 15 residues. Looked up from germline, CDR1 is GEAIGNYY and CDR2 is EKD. The CDR3 is CACDTLGDLTAQLFF. The CDR3 nucleotides read TGTGCCTGTGACACTCTGGGGGATTTGACAGCACAACTCTTCTTT.